These 31 T cell receptor beta chains share one sample of origin, sequenced in a study of T cells after posttransplantation cyclophosphamide (dated by TCRdb to the mid-2010s). The library came from the immunoSEQ multiplex PCR assay. TCRdb retrieved this table from immuneACCESS and kept in-frame rearrangements only. Not all clones are present; in checked studies, unresolved V genes account for under half, and no reason is known for the remainder. Counted in this sample were about 21,000 clones; just over 85% of them appeared once. Of the sample, more than 2% falls within the top ten clones. The control group consisted of 11 patients who received myeloablative marrow transplants with methotrexate plus a calcineurin inhibitor and who were sampled 1 year after transplant. The material sequenced was PBMCs, taken approximately 360 days after allogeneic stem cell transplant with calcineurin inhibitor and methotrexate. These receptors originate from a female patient aged 30 to 45 who received an allogeneic stem cell transplant from an unrelated donor, was CMV-positive, and had acute and chronic GVHD. After a transplant, the graft donor may have provided part of the T cells.

The chain recombines TRBV11-2 with TRBJ1-1; D not certain. This CDR3 spans 16 amino acids. Between the trimmed V and J ends, which lost 4 bases and 0 bases, there was a span of 15 bases. Germline CDR1 is SGHAT and CDR2 is FQNNGV. CDR3 DNA sequence: TGTGCCAGCAGCTCTATTTTTAGGAGGGTGAACACTGAAGCTTTCTTT. It encodes CASSSIFRRVNTEAFF. The complete variable domain, with remaining parts taken from reference TRBV11-2 and TRBJ1-1, reads EAGVAQSPRYKIIEKRQSVAFWCNPISGHATLYWYQQILGQGPKLLIQFQNNGVVDDSQLPKDRFSAERLKGVDSTLKIQPAKLEDSAVYLCASSSIFRRVNTEAFFGQGTRLTVV.

The chain is built from TRBV5-1 and TRBJ1-2; D is possibly TRBD1 (5 bases). The CDR3 totals 14 residues. CDR1 is SGHRS and CDR2 is YFSETQ in the germline V gene. V lost 4 bases and J 6 bases, leaving 16 bases between the germline ends. The CDR3 DNA reads as TGCGCCAGCAGCCCACAGGAAGCTTCAGATGGCTACACCTTC. It is translated as CASSPQEASDGYTF.

This clone came up a few times. CDR3 bases: TGTGCCAGCCGGGGGACGGGAAACTATGGCTACACCTTC. The encoded protein is CASRGTGNYGYTF. The V call is TRBV18, the J call TRBJ1-2, with D possibly TRBD1 on 5 matching bases. V lost 8 bases and J lost 2, with 12 bases in between. The CDR3 is made up of 13 amino acids. Per germline, CDR1 KGHSH and CDR2 LQKENI.

CDR3 nucleotides: TGTGCCAGCGGCACGTGGGGGACTGAGACCCAGTACTTC. Its translation is CASGTWGTETQYF. V is TRBV6-5 and J is TRBJ2-5; perhaps TRBD2 as D (6 bases). Germline CDR1 MNHEY, CDR2 SVGAGI. V lost 8 bases to trimming and J lost 5 bases, with 15 bases between them. This CDR3 spans 13 amino acids.

This chain uses TRBV7-6 with TRBJ2-5; D is possibly TRBD1 (6 bases). CDR1 and CDR2 from the germline V gene are SGHVS and FNYEAQ. This CDR3 contains 13 residues. V lost 10 bases and J 2 bases, leaving 14 bases between the germline ends. The CDR3 reads CATGDGLQETQYF. DNA of the CDR3: TGTGCCACAGGGGACGGTTTGCAAGAGACCCAGTACTTC. Together with reference TRBV7-6 and TRBJ2-5, the CDR3 gives the full variable domain: GAGVSQSPRYKVTKRGQDVALRCDPISGHVSLYWYRQALGQGPEFLTYFNYEAQQDKSGLPNDRFSAERPEGSISTLTIQRTEQRDSAMYRCATGDGLQETQYFGPGTRLLVL.

This chain connects TRBV7-3 to TRBJ1-1, with D maybe TRBD1 (5 bases). CDR1 and CDR2 from the germline V gene are SGHTA and FQGTGA. CDR3 size: 14 residues. The V gene lost 5 bases and the J gene lost 1 base, with 11 bases spanning the gap. CDR3 nucleotide sequence: TGTGCCAGCAGCCCTCAGGGATCGAACACTGAAGCTTTCTTT. It encodes CASSPQGSNTEAFF.

This clone was seen a single time. This chain links TRBV27 with TRBJ2-1; D gene uncertain. The CDR3 totals 13 residues. Trimming cost V 3 bases and J 10 bases, with 13 bases left between them. Germline assignment: CDR1 MNHEY and CDR2 SMNVEV (reference sequence). Here the CDR3 DNA reads TGTGCCAGCAGTTTTTCCCCCACTCGCGAGCAGTTCTTC. It codes for CASSFSPTREQFF.

The chain has TRBV9 and TRBJ1-5, with D perhaps TRBD1 (5 bases). Germline V gene sequence: CDR1 SGDLS, CDR2 YYNGEE. The CDR3 runs to 15 residues. V shed 4 bases and J shed 0 bases, with 11 bases lying between them. CDR3: CASSPVGGSNQPQHF. The CDR3 DNA reads as TGTGCCAGCAGCCCCGTGGGGGGTAGCAATCAGCCCCAGCATTTT.

As concerns this clone: The CDR3 end shows no conserved phenylalanine or tryptophan, and so a read error is likely. This chain links TRBV7-3 with TRBJ2-7, with a tentative D call TRBD2 (6 bases). V dropped 6 bases and J dropped 4 bases, with 13 bases sitting between them. In germline, CDR1 is SGHTA, CDR2 FQGTGA. The CDR3 consists of 13 residues. CDR3 region: CASSWSSGYEQYL. Written as DNA, the CDR3 is TGTGCCAGCAGTTGGAGTAGCGGTTACGAGCAGTACCTC.

The chain couples TRBV5-1 to TRBJ1-2; TRBD1 aligns across 11 bases. The V and J ends lost 4 bases and 7 bases, in that order; junction bases with no gene match: 6. Germline-derived CDR1 and CDR2 are SGHRS and YFSETQ. CDR3 length: 14 residues. CDR3 amino acids: CASSTGQGAFGYTF. Written as DNA, the CDR3 is TGCGCCAGCAGCACAGGACAGGGGGCCTTTGGCTACACCTTC.

The genes are TRBV4-1 and TRBJ2-3; 10 nucleotides agree with TRBD2. Germline CDR1 reads MGHRA; CDR2 reads YSYEKL. V trimming: 1 base; J trimming: 5 bases; junction bases outside the gene matches: 9. There are 17 residues in the CDR3. The CDR3 reads CASSQVARQREGDTQYF. CDR3 in DNA: TGCGCCAGCAGCCAAGTAGCCCGCCAGCGGGAGGGAGATACGCAGTATTTT.

This chain links TRBV6-1 with TRBJ1-2, with TRBD1 as a possible D gene (6 bases). V gave up 5 bases and J gave up 8 bases, with 12 bases separating them. The CDR3 is 12 residues long. Germline CDR1 is MNHNS and CDR2 is SASEGT. The CDR3 sequence is CASSYTGSGYTF. The CDR3 region has the DNA TGTGCCAGCAGTTATACAGGGTCGGGCTACACCTTC.

The chain has TRBV10-2 and TRBJ2-7; D possibly corresponds to TRBD2 (6 bases). Looked up from germline, CDR1 is WSHSY and CDR2 is SAAADI. The CDR3 runs to 13 residues. The V end was cut by 8 bases, the J end by 2 bases, with 13 bases between. The CDR3 region is CASAPGLPYEQYF. The DNA of the CDR3 is TGCGCCAGCGCCCCGGGACTCCCCTACGAGCAGTACTTC.

The CDR3, as DNA: TGTGCCAGCTCGCCAACTAGCTCTAACTTCAGAGATACGCAGTATTTT. It codes for CASSPTSSNFRDTQYF. The V call is TRBV18, the J call TRBJ2-3; tentative D call: TRBD2 (6 bases). CDR3 length: 16 amino acids. CDR1 and CDR2 from the germline V gene are KGHSH and LQKENI. V was trimmed by 6 bases and J by 5 bases, leaving 21 bases between them.

The rearrangement joins TRBV4-1 to TRBJ2-1, with TRBD2 matching over 11 bases. This CDR3 is built from 17 residues. The ends lost 1 base at V and 3 bases at J; junction bases unmatched: 5. The germline CDR1 and CDR2 sequences are MGHRA and YSYEKL. The chain's CDR3 is CASSQASGGTIYNEQFF. The CDR3 DNA reads TGCGCCAGCAGCCAAGCTAGCGGGGGGACCATCTACAATGAGCAGTTCTTC.

The chain couples TRBV9 to TRBJ2-7, with 11 bases matching TRBD2. V shed 0 bases and J 3 bases; nucleotides not matched to a gene: 2. The CDR3 is made up of 15 amino acids. Germline V lookup: CDR1 SGDLS, CDR2 YYNGEE. CDR3 sequence: CASSVELAGDYEQYF. The CDR3 nucleotides read TGTGCCAGCAGCGTAGAACTAGCGGGAGACTACGAGCAGTACTTC.

The V and J genes are TRBV7-3 and TRBJ2-1; D unclear. Germline V lookup: CDR1 SGHTA, CDR2 FQGTGA. This CDR3 region has 13 residues. V lost 4 bases to trimming and J lost 5 bases, with 9 bases between them. The CDR3 protein is CASSYDLDNEQFF. The CDR3 nucleotides read TGTGCCAGCAGCTACGACTTAGACAATGAGCAGTTCTTC.

The rearrangement uses TRBV2 and TRBJ2-5, with 8 bases lining up with TRBD2. CDR1 and CDR2 from the germline V gene are SNHLY and FYNNEI. J was trimmed by 0 bases and V by 6 bases; bases with no gene match: 9. The CDR3 is 16 amino acids. CDR3 DNA: TGTGCCAGCAGCGATCCGGGACTAGAGAACCAAGAGACCCAGTACTTC. It codes for CASSDPGLENQETQYF.

The rearrangement joins TRBV4-1 to TRBJ2-1; TRBD2 is a possible D gene (6 bases). CDR1 and CDR2 from the germline V gene are MGHRA and YSYEKL. Deletions cut 0 bases from V and 10 bases from J, with 16 bases between. This CDR3 has 15 residues. The CDR3: CASSQEAGLRGEQFF. The CDR3 DNA is TGCGCCAGCAGCCAAGAGGCGGGGCTTAGAGGGGAGCAGTTCTTC.

The rearrangement uses TRBV19 and TRBJ2-6; D not resolved. Trimming removed 2 bases from V and 2 bases from J, with 7 bases in between. The V gene's germline CDR1 is LNHDA and CDR2 SQIVND (reference sequence). CDR3 length equals 15 residues. CDR3 DNA: TGTGCCAGTAGTATACCCAGTGCTGGGGCCAACGTCCTGACTTTC. Encoded protein: CASSIPSAGANVLTF.

As to this clone: The sample has other DNA sequences that encode this CDR3 too. V gene TRBV5-1 combines with J gene TRBJ1-5; TRBD1 aligns across 7 bases. Germline V gene data show CDR1 as SGHRS and CDR2 as YFSETQ. V was pared by 2 bases and J by 7 bases, with 6 bases of the junction left unmatched. This CDR3 contains 14 residues. The CDR3 DNA is TGCGCCAGCAGCTTACAGGGGCTAGGGCAGCCCCAGCATTTT. Translation gives CASSLQGLGQPQHF.

The chain carries TRBV30 and TRBJ1-2; tentatively, D is TRBD1 (5 bases). The CDR3 length is 15 residues. V lost 0 bases and J 7 bases, leaving 18 bases between the germline ends. Germline V gene lookup returns CDR1 GTSNPN and CDR2 SVGIG (reference sequence). Written as DNA, the CDR3 is TGTGCCTGGAGTGTACAGGTCCCTCCATATAGTGGCTACACCTTC. Protein product: CAWSVQVPPYSGYTF.

This clone was counted a single time. The chain links TRBV7-2 to TRBJ2-3; 8 bases map to TRBD2. Trimming took 5 bases from V and 3 from J; bases not matched to a gene: 10. Per the germline V gene, CDR1 is SGHTA and CDR2 is FQGNSA. The CDR3 loop spans 16 amino acids. The CDR3, as DNA: TGTGCCAGCAGCCGAGGTAGCGGGACGGGGACAGATACGCAGTATTTT. This codes for CASSRGSGTGTDTQYF.

This clone was detected only a few times. The rearrangement uses TRBV19 and TRBJ2-1; TRBD2 aligns across 11 bases. This CDR3 has 16 residues. Germline-derived CDR1 and CDR2 are LNHDA and SQIVND (reference sequence). V was clipped by 3 bases and J by 3 bases; unmatched bases: 4. CDR3 bases: TGTGCCAGTAGTATTACCACTAGCGGGGGCTACAATGAGCAGTTCTTC. Protein: CASSITTSGGYNEQFF.

This chain connects TRBV6-5 to TRBJ2-7; maybe TRBD1 (5 bases). V lost 0 bases and J lost 4, with 13 bases in between. Germline V lookup: CDR1 MNHEY, CDR2 SVGAGI. This CDR3 spans 15 amino acids. DNA for the CDR3: TGTGCCAGCAGTTACTCATTCCAGGGAATGTACGAGCAGTACTTC. Translation gives CASSYSFQGMYEQYF.

The chain carries TRBV25-1 and TRBJ1-1; D is unresolved. CDR1 and CDR2 from the germline V gene are MGHDK and SYGVNS. The CDR3 is 18 residues long. V was clipped by 1 base and J by 4 bases, with 22 bases between them. The chain's CDR3 is CASSECSDHGGIITEAFF. CDR3 DNA sequence: TGTGCCAGCAGTGAATGTTCGGATCACGGCGGGATAATCACTGAAGCTTTCTTT.

This sequence joins TRBV19 and TRBJ1-1, with 9 bases fitting TRBD1. The CDR3 runs to 14 residues. V lost 8 bases, J lost 3 bases, and 7 bases stayed unmatched. Germline V gene data show CDR1 as LNHDA and CDR2 as SQIVND (reference sequence). The CDR3 here is CASDWGQGHTEAFF. The CDR3 DNA reads as TGTGCCAGTGACTGGGGACAGGGCCACACTGAAGCTTTCTTT.

V gene TRBV7-9 combines with J gene TRBJ2-3; D is perhaps TRBD2 (5 bases). Germline lookup yields CDR1 SEHNR and CDR2 FQNEAQ (reference sequence). This CDR3 region has 14 residues. V was trimmed by 5 bases and J by 4 bases, leaving 13 bases between them. CDR3 sequence (DNA): TGTGCCAGCAGCATAAACCGGGGAGCAGATACGCAGTATTTT. Translation: CASSINRGADTQYF.

The chain has TRBV11-1 and TRBJ2-5, with TRBD2 matching over 8 bases. This CDR3 comprises 13 residues. CDR1 and CDR2 (germline): SGHAT, FQDESV (reference sequence). Unmatched junction bases numbered 2, after V lost 3 bases and J lost 5 bases. The CDR3 reads CASSLPGGETQYF. CDR3 coding DNA: TGTGCCAGCAGCTTGCCGGGAGGGGAGACCCAGTACTTC.

The chain carries TRBV6-1 and TRBJ2-7; D call uncertain. Deletions cut 5 bases from V and 8 bases from J, with 10 bases between. This CDR3 region has 11 residues. Germline values: CDR1 MNHNS, CDR2 SASEGT. Here the CDR3 DNA reads TGTGCCAGCAGTTCGGCAGGCCAGCAGTACTTC. It specifies CASSSAGQQYF.

With respect to this clone: Other nucleotide sequences from this sample produce the same CDR3. This sequence joins TRBV9 and TRBJ1-4; 7 positions match TRBD1. With V trimmed by 5 bases and J by 8 bases, 12 bases remained unmatched. Germline CDR1 reads SGDLS; CDR2 reads YYNGEE. CDR3 length: 15 residues. This chain's CDR3 is CASSRRGGGEEKLFF. The CDR3 DNA follows: TGTGCCAGCAGTCGTAGAGGAGGGGGCGAGGAAAAACTGTTTTTT.